The present TCR beta chain was sequenced within a study of shared clonotypes between healthy human individuals (dated by TCRdb to 2020 to 2022). With respect to the entire study: The cohort comprised a couple of women and a few men aged 18 to 49 years. Per donor, leukapheresis produced somewhere between about 0.9 and 9.5 billion PBMCs. To increase sequencing depth and limit assay-specific biases, TCR repertoire library preparation and sequencing were carried out by different laboratories using diverse techniques. To estimate repertoire size and how much clonotypes are shared between individuals, the study performed deep sequencing of blood TCR repertoires from a few healthy adults. Per donor, three plates each were used for CD4 naive and CD4 memory, two for CD8 naive, and one for CD8 memory.

The study at large found these results: Because the study included a small number of donors, the genetic and exposure-history diversity represented was limited. Only blood was sampled, and tissue TCR repertoires likely differ from those in blood. Compared with non-shared clonotypes, the clonotypes found in all four sorted-subset donors had higher generation probabilities. Incomplete sequencing was indicated by rarefaction of sorted-subset datasets, despite the large sequencing depth. Estimated clonotype richness was generally larger for naive than for memory subsets. Across four donors, approximately 5% of naive CD4, approximately 3.6% of naive CD8, about 2.3% of memory CD4, and under 0.45% of memory CD8 clonotypes were shared. Pairwise subsampling indicated that sequencing depth was expected to affect the degree of clonotype sharing among donors.

Using the deep immunoSEQ assay, multiplex PCR amplified TCR CDR3 regions from genomic DNA. Genomic DNA extracted from each cell subset was distributed evenly over all wells of several immunoSEQ 96-well plates, and each plate served as one replicate. For sorted subsets, each replicate PCR was loaded with 200 ng genomic DNA, equivalent to about 30,000 T cell genomes. The purified libraries were quantified using a Qubit 3.0 fluorometer, sized with a Bioanalyzer 2100, and then quantified again using the KAPA Library Quantification kit. Each immunoSEQ 96-well plate was sequenced on its own single-read 150-cycle Illumina NextSeq 550 flow cell. In the source study's methods: Because the immunoSEQ output held only junctional sequences and lacked quality scores, the filtering could not match the filtering applied to full-length reads. To assign V/J genes and CDR3, sequences were annotated using PyIR, a Python wrapper for IgBLAST v1.9, with IMGT germline references. Any read was removed if the V/J assignment was weak (E-value above 1e-6), the CDR3 was missing, or the read contained stop codons, out-of-frame junctions, or ambiguous translated residues. V3J clonotypes were defined as sequences sharing the same inferred V gene, J gene, and CDR3 amino acid sequence. To compute the percentage overlap between repertoires, the number of shared unique clonotypes was divided by the size of the smaller repertoire. Three approaches were used to assess repertoire richness: RTK rarefaction, the Chao1 estimator, and Recon v2.1 estimates of unobserved clonotypes. OLGA was used to compute generation probabilities for all TCRbeta clonotypes that the gDNA method yielded from a handful of donors. In TCRdb, the immuneACCESS table is reduced to in-frame sequences with V and J assigned. These tables do not hold every clone; where another copy was compared, an unresolved V gene accounts for under half, and the others remain unexplained. D and trimming come from the DNA, and the V and J calls and clone size come from that table. The sample profile shows 1,500,000 or so clones; roughly 96% of them were found once. The top ten constitute roughly 1.2% of the sample.

Healthy HIV-negative adults with no recently reported acute infections or vaccinations were included as donors. Every donor was a Caucasian adult residing in Nashville, Tennessee, USA. CD4+ T cells were enriched through magnetic negative selection, after which naive cells were positively selected on CD45RA and the remaining negative fraction served as the memory subset. Blood was obtained by leukapheresis, after which PBMCs were separated by Ficoll-Histopaque density gradient centrifugation and cryopreserved in liquid nitrogen vapor phase. Analytical flow cytometry was used to check the purity and quantity of every magnetically sorted T cell population. Each sorted fraction had its genomic DNA isolated and then quantified by UV absorbance on a Nanodrop 2000c. This clone occurred a few times. The target of this receptor is not known. No much larger clone exists at a distance of one base, and base qualities are not known.

This receptor was identified in a man aged 25-45 years in good health. The specimen was naive CD4+ T cells sorted from blood. The label giving this sample's cell subset or site can be read as: CD45RA+ positively selected.

The sequenced DNA is TGTGCCAGCAGTGACAGGGTGAACACTGAAGCTTTCTTT. Its coded protein is CASSDRVNTEAFF. The chain is assembled from TRBV6-5 and TRBJ1-1; TRBD1 agrees with 7 junctional bases. Per the germline V gene, MNHEY is the CDR1 and SVGAGI is the CDR2. Trimming removed 5 bases from V and 0 bases from J; the gene matches leave 0 bases unexplained. The CDR3 spans 13 residues, from the cysteine through the phenylalanine. Only the CDR3 DNA stays, 39 bases, in frame from base 1.